This record looks at one T cell receptor beta chain sequence and its context. The entry originates in a study of immune characterization of retroperitoneal liposarcoma. MiXCR, applied by TCRdb to the PCR reads, yields one record per CDR3 protein. The table has several thousand distinct CDR3 sequences, about 41% seen once. The germline gives CDR1 WNHNN, CDR2 SYGVQD (reference sequence). CDR3 length: 14 amino acids. J lost 1 base, V lost 4 bases, and 1 base had no gene match. Material for sequencing was tumor tissue. The origin of this receptor is a male donor with retroperitoneal liposarcoma. The J gene is TRBJ2-1, the V gene TRBV10-1, with 7 bases that match TRBD2. CDR3 region: CASSGGGSYNEQFF. DNA of the CDR3: TGCGCCAGCAGTGGCGGGGGTTCCTACAATGAGCAGTTCTTC.